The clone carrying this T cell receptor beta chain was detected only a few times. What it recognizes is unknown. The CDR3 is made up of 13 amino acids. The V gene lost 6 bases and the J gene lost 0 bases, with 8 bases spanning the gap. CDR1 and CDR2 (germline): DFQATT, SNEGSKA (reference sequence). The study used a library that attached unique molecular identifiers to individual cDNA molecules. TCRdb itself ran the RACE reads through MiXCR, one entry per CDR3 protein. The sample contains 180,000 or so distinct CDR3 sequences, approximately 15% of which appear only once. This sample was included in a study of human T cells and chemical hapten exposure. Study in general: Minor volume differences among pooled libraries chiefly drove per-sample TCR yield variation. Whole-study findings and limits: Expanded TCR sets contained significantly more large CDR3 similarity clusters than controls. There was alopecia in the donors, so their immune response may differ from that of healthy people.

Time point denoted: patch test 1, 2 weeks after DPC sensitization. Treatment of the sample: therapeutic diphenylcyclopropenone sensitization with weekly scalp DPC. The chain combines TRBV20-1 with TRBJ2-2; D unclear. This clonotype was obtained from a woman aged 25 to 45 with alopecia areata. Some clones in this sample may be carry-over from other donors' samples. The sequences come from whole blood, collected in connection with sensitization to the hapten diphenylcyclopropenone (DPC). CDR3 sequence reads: CSARSPNTGELFF. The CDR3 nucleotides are TGCAGTGCGAGATCCCCGAACACCGGGGAGCTGTTTTTT.